This TCR beta chain was profiled in a study of shared clonotypes between healthy human individuals. CDR1 and CDR2 from the germline V gene are SGHAT and FQNNGV. Unmatched junction bases numbered 14, after V lost 7 bases and J lost 5 bases. The CDR3 is 17 residues long. Profiling relied on immunoSEQ multiplex PCR, and the TCRdb table lists in-frame clones only, not all of them. The sample holds around 2,000,000 clones, about 95% seen once. Terminally differentiated effector memory CD45RA+ cells were excluded by CCR7 positive selection of CD45RO-negative cells. The source is a man aged 18 to 30 in good health. The V gene is TRBV11-2, the J gene TRBJ2-2; 9 positions agree with TRBD2. Input material: naive CD8+ T cells sorted from blood. The chain's CDR3 is CASKTPKGGRGTGELFF. The CDR3 nucleotides are TGTGCCAGCAAAACCCCCAAGGGCGGGAGGGGGACCGGGGAGCTGTTTTTT.